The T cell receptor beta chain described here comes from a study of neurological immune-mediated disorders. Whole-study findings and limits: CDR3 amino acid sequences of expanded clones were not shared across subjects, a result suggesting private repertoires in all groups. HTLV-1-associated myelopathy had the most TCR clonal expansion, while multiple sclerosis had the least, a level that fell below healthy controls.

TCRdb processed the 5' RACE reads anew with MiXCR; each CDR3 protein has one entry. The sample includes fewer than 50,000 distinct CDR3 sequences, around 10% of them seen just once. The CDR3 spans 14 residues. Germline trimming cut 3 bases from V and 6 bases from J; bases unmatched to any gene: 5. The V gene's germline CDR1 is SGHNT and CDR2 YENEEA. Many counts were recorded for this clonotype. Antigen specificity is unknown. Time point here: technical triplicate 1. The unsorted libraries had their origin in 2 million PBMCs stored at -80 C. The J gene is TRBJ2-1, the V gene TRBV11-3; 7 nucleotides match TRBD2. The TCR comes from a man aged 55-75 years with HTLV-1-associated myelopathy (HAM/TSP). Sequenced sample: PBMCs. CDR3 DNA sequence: TGTGCCAGCAGCTTGGATTCGGGGGGCAATGAGCAGTTCTTC. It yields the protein CASSLDSGGNEQFF.